The source of this T cell receptor (beta chain) is a study of CD8 T cells in ankylosing spondylitis. TCRdb processed the 5' RACE reads anew with MiXCR; each CDR3 protein has one entry. The profile shows 200,000 to 250,000 distinct CDR3 sequences, 7.5% to 9.5% of them singletons. The CDR3 is 14 residues long. Germline values: CDR1 SGHDT, CDR2 YYEEEE. Trimming pared 4 bases from V and 0 bases from J, leaving 11 bases between. This clonotype has at least ten counts. Sequenced input: blood, either unsorted or a sorted T cell fraction (not recorded which). V usage is TRBV5-6 and J usage is TRBJ2-7; no firm D call. The source of this sequence is a female donor with ankylosing spondylitis or in good health (not recorded which). The CDR3 DNA sequence: TGTGCCAGCAGCCGCGGCGGTAGCTCCTACGAGCAGTACTTC. It specifies CASSRGGSSYEQYF.